Each of the 11 T cell receptor beta chains below was sequenced from the same sample in a study of blood T cell repertoires in COVID-19. Measured with immunoSEQ multiplex PCR; TCRdb has only the in-frame clones, and not every one. The table lists 70,000 or so clones, around nine tenths of them singletons. Specimen: peripheral blood. The source is a human donor in a cohort sampled during active COVID-19.

J is TRBJ1-1 and V is TRBV5-1, with 9 bases lining up with TRBD1. V gave up 7 bases and J gave up 7 bases; unmatched junction bases: 5. This CDR3 is 12 amino acids long. The germline CDR1 and CDR2 sequences are SGHRS and YFSETQ. Here the CDR3 DNA reads TGCGCCAGCCGGACAGGGGAAGGTGAAGCTTTCTTT. It specifies CASRTGEGEAFF.

This chain uses TRBV28 with TRBJ1-5; no reliable D call. The CDR3 is 13 amino acids. V lost 6 bases and J lost 3, with 9 bases in between. Germline V gene sequence: CDR1 MDHEN, CDR2 SYDVKM. DNA for the CDR3: TGTGCCAGCAGGCGGCAGCTCAATCAGCCCCAGCATTTT. Protein product: CASRRQLNQPQHF.

V is TRBV3-1 (or the pseudogene TRBV3-2) and J is TRBJ2-7; weak D call: TRBD2 (5 bases). V was clipped by 4 bases and J by 0 bases, with 16 bases between them. CDR3 length: 16 residues. Germline CDR1 is LGHDT and CDR2 is YNNKEL (reference sequence). CDR3 bases: TGTGCCAGCAGCCCGAGAACGCGAGGACTCTCCTACGAGCAGTACTTC. Its translation: CASSPRTRGLSYEQYF.

In this sample, this clone turned up a few times. The V gene is TRBV30, the J gene TRBJ1-2; tentatively, D is TRBD1 (6 bases). The germline CDR1 and CDR2 sequences are GTSNPN and SVGIG (reference sequence). V lost 2 bases and J 2 bases, leaving 12 bases between the germline ends. There are 14 residues in the CDR3. The CDR3 nucleotides read TGTGCCTGGAGTAAGACAGGTCGAAACTATGGCTACACCTTC. Residues: CAWSKTGRNYGYTF.

The chain recombines TRBV6-5 with TRBJ1-6; weak D call: TRBD1 (6 bases). Per the germline V gene, CDR1 is MNHEY and CDR2 is SVGAGI. The CDR3 consists of 15 residues. V was shortened by 6 bases and J by 0 bases, with 9 bases between the two germline ends. The CDR3 loop is CASRPDSSYNSPLHF. CDR3 nucleotides: TGTGCCAGCAGACCGGACAGCTCCTATAATTCACCCCTCCACTTT.

The rearrangement joins TRBV4-3 to TRBJ1-2; D uncertain. The V gene lost 0 bases and the J gene lost 4 bases, with 12 bases spanning the gap. The germline V gene has CDR1 LGHNA and CDR2 YSLEER. The CDR3 covers 15 residues. CDR3 DNA: TGCGCCAGCAGCCAAGAGGAACAGTTTCTCTATGGCTACACCTTC. This gives the protein CASSQEEQFLYGYTF.

DNA of the CDR3: TGTGCCAGCAGTGACAAGATGGGCAGGGACTACGAGCAGTACTTC. This translates into CASSDKMGRDYEQYF. This chain uses TRBV6-1 with TRBJ2-7, with D perhaps matching TRBD1 (5 bases). Looked up from germline, CDR1 is MNHNS and CDR2 is SASEGT. Between the trimmed V and J ends, which lost 3 bases and 3 bases, there was a span of 15 bases. The CDR3 is 15 amino acids.

The chain employs TRBV11-2 and TRBJ2-2, with 7 bases fitting TRBD2. Germline V lookup: CDR1 SGHAT, CDR2 FQNNGV. The V gene end was trimmed by 3 bases and the J gene end by 4 bases; junction bases not matched to a gene: 8. This CDR3 spans 16 amino acids. Here the CDR3 DNA reads TGTGCCAGCAGCTTGGGGCCAGCGGGGAGCACCGGGGAGCTGTTTTTT. It is translated as CASSLGPAGSTGELFF. Supplemented by reference TRBV11-2 and TRBJ2-2, the full variable domain reads EAGVAQSPRYKIIEKRQSVAFWCNPISGHATLYWYQQILGQGPKLLIQFQNNGVVDDSQLPKDRFSAERLKGVDSTLKIQPAKLEDSAVYLCASSLGPAGSTGELFFGEGSRLTVL.

J is TRBJ1-4 and V is TRBV4-1; 8 bases match TRBD1. CDR1 and CDR2 (germline): MGHRA, YSYEKL. The CDR3 runs to 18 residues. The V gene end was trimmed by 1 base and the J gene end by 7 bases; junction bases not matched to a gene: 14. The CDR3, as DNA: TGCGCCAGCAGCCAAGTCGGGCAGGGGGCGAGAATAGGTGAAAAACTGTTTTTT. Protein: CASSQVGQGARIGEKLFF.

The rearrangement uses TRBV7-6 and TRBJ2-7, with TRBD1 as a possible D gene (6 bases). Germline values: CDR1 SGHVS, CDR2 FNYEAQ. Trimming took off 1 base at V and 0 bases at J, with 10 bases between the two ends. CDR3 length: 15 residues. The CDR3 sequence is CASSLGNRASYEQYF. For the CDR3, the DNA is TGTGCCAGCAGCTTAGGTAACAGGGCCTCCTACGAGCAGTACTTC.

V and J are TRBV6-6 and TRBJ2-6; D is ambiguous. The CDR3 sequence is 12 residues long. Germline-derived CDR1 and CDR2 are MNHNY and SVGAGI (reference sequence). V lost 2 bases, J lost 14 bases, and 10 bases lay in between. CDR3 protein: CASSYTNSLLTF. The CDR3 DNA reads as TGTGCCAGCAGTTACACTAATTCTCTCCTGACTTTC.